Listed below are T cell receptor beta chains from one sample, sequenced in a study of a mutant IDH1 vaccine in newly diagnosed glioma. For these receptors, no antigen is known. Clones were sequenced by immunoSEQ multiplex PCR, and TCRdb holds only the in-frame ones, with some missing. The sample yields some 71,000 clones, more than 75% seen once. Sequencing was performed on PBMCs, taken from a glioma patient whose treatment included an IDH1 peptide vaccine. The receptors were gathered from a man aged 25 to 40 with glioma. Each CDR3 is given with its conserved first and last residue. D genes are given only for firm matches. Size is stated for part of the rows, as once, few or many counts, or as a class when the clone is expanded.

clone size	J gene	V gene	D gene	CDR3 protein	CDR3 DNA
NA	TRBJ2-7	TRBV5-1	NA	CASSLGLGLQWGEQYF	TGCGCCAGCAGCTTGGGTTTGGGGCTTCAATGGGGGGAGCAGTACTTC
NA	TRBJ2-1	TRBV28	TRBD2	CASSQSTGTSGSHNEQFF	TGTGCCAGCAGTCAGTCAACAGGGACTAGCGGGAGCCACAATGAGCAGTTCTTC
NA	TRBJ2-5	TRBV15	NA	CATSSPGPGEQYF	TGTGCCACCAGCAGCCCGGGACCGGGAGAGCAGTACTTC
NA	TRBJ1-1	TRBV4-1	NA	CASSQERGNTEAFF	TGCGCCAGCAGCCAAGAGCGGGGGAACACTGAAGCTTTCTTT
NA	TRBJ1-1	TRBV7-9	NA	CASSLVGRVGTEAFF	TGTGCCAGCAGCTTAGTGGGGCGGGTAGGCACTGAAGCTTTCTTT
NA	TRBJ2-1	TRBV27	TRBD2	CASTMGGSPYNEQFF	TGTGCCAGCACTATGGGCGGGAGCCCCTACAATGAGCAGTTCTTC
NA	TRBJ1-2	TRBV6-6	NA	CASSSALGQNYGYTF	TGTGCCAGCAGCTCCGCCTTAGGGCAGAACTATGGCTACACCTTC
NA	TRBJ2-5	TRBV7-2	TRBD1	CASSPGGQWLYQETQYF	TGTGCCAGCAGCCCAGGGGGCCAGTGGTTGTACCAAGAGACCCAGTACTTC
NA	TRBJ2-1	TRBV30	NA	CAWSVRPEQFF	TGTGCCTGGAGTGTTCGCCCAGAGCAGTTCTTC
NA	TRBJ2-2	TRBV27	TRBD2	CASSSARGLLLNTGELFF	TGTGCCAGCAGTTCCGCCCGGGGACTACTTCTAAACACCGGGGAGCTGTTTTTT
once	TRBJ2-1	TRBV5-6	TRBD2	CASSLGTSGTVYNEQFF	TGTGCCAGCAGCTTGGGGACTAGCGGGACAGTGTACAATGAGCAGTTCTTC
NA	TRBJ2-3	TRBV5-1	NA	CASSLTTDTQYF	TGCGCCAGCAGCTTGACCACAGATACGCAGTATTTT
NA	TRBJ2-5	TRBV19	NA	CASTSDHQETQYF	TGTGCCAGTACCTCGGACCACCAGGAGACCCAGTACTTC
NA	TRBJ2-1	TRBV7-2	TRBD2	CASSPRTSAYTGGEQFF	TGTGCCAGCAGCCCTCGGACTAGCGCTTATACCGGGGGTGAGCAGTTCTTC
NA	TRBJ1-1	TRBV6-1	TRBD1	CASSFTGGGTEAFF	TGTGCCAGCAGTTTTACAGGGGGAGGGACTGAAGCTTTCTTT
NA	TRBJ1-6	TRBV27	NA	CASSYYSGTSPLHF	TGTGCCAGCAGTTACTATTCGGGCACTTCACCCCTCCACTTT
NA	TRBJ2-7	TRBV2	TRBD2	CANSGLAGGYEQYF	TGTGCCAACAGTGGGCTAGCGGGGGGTTACGAGCAGTACTTC
NA	TRBJ1-2	TRBV28	NA	CATGSYGYTF	TGTGCCACAGGGAGCTATGGCTACACCTTC
NA	TRBJ1-1	TRBV27	NA	CASSPHGRGNTEAFF	TGTGCCAGCAGTCCCCACGGGCGGGGGAACACTGAAGCTTTCTTT
NA	TRBJ2-7	TRBV15	TRBD1	CATSRDLGQDEQYF	TGTGCCACCAGCAGAGATCTGGGACAGGACGAGCAGTACTTC
NA	TRBJ2-7	TRBV6-6	TRBD1	CASTRTGRSYEQYF	TGTGCCAGCACCCGGACAGGGCGCTCCTACGAGCAGTACTTC
NA	TRBJ2-3	TRBV27	NA	CASSPNDWYNTDTRYF	TGTGCCAGCAGTCCCAATGACTGGTACAACACAGATACGCGGTATTTT
NA	TRBJ2-7	TRBV5-6	NA	CASSRDPSSYEQYF	TGTGCCAGCAGTCGGGACCCGAGCTCCTACGAGCAGTACTTC
NA	TRBJ2-2	TRBV5-1	NA	CASSLPHGGLANTGELFF	TGCGCCAGCAGCTTGCCACACGGGGGCCTAGCGAACACCGGGGAGCTGTTTTTT
NA	TRBJ2-5	TRBV6-5	TRBD1	CASSDRVWSETQYF	TGTGCCAGCAGCGACAGGGTATGGTCAGAGACCCAGTACTTC
once	TRBJ2-2	TRBV4-2	NA	CASSPLGAGELFF	TGTGCCAGCAGCCCCCTAGGTGCCGGGGAGCTGTTTTTT
NA	TRBJ2-1	TRBV7-9	NA	CASSPSRMEYNEQFF	TGTGCCAGCAGCCCCTCGCGCATGGAATACAATGAGCAGTTCTTC
NA	TRBJ2-1	TRBV7-8	TRBD2	CASRPITGGSYNEQFF	TGTGCCAGCAGGCCGATAACGGGGGGCTCCTACAATGAGCAGTTCTTC
NA	TRBJ2-5	TRBV27	TRBD1	CASSYRGREGETQYF	TGTGCCAGCAGTTACAGGGGGCGCGAGGGGGAGACCCAGTACTTC
NA	TRBJ2-7	TRBV27	TRBD1	CASSIYPPSQGAYEQYF	TGTGCCAGCAGTATATACCCCCCTTCGCAGGGGGCCTACGAGCAGTACTTC
NA	TRBJ2-3	TRBV20-1	NA	CSAGDTQYF	TGCAGTGCAGGAGATACGCAGTATTTT
few	TRBJ2-7	TRBV6-1	TRBD1	CASSEEGGTGGNEQYF	TGTGCCAGCAGTGAAGAGGGTGGGACAGGGGGTAACGAGCAGTACTTC
NA	TRBJ2-2	TRBV30	NA	CAWRPSHTGELFF	TGTGCCTGGAGGCCCTCCCACACCGGGGAGCTGTTTTTT
NA	TRBJ2-5	TRBV5-1	NA	CASSFGAGETQYF	TGCGCCAGCAGCTTTGGGGCGGGGGAGACCCAGTACTTC
NA	TRBJ1-2	TRBV11-2	NA	CASSPRGIYGYTF	TGTGCCAGCAGCCCTCGTGGGATCTATGGCTACACCTTC
once	TRBJ1-1	TRBV14	NA	CASSPFMNTEAFF	TGTGCCAGCAGCCCCTTTATGAACACTGAAGCTTTCTTT
NA	TRBJ2-6	TRBV9	TRBD2	CASSVFRGDSGANVLTF	TGTGCCAGCAGCGTATTCCGGGGGGACTCTGGGGCCAACGTCCTGACTTTC
few	TRBJ2-7	TRBV9	NA	CASSPQGTGIDEQYF	TGTGCCAGCAGCCCTCAAGGTACAGGGATCGACGAGCAGTACTTC
NA	TRBJ1-2	TRBV6-6	NA	CASCRGYLQDGYTF	TGTGCCAGCTGCAGGGGTTATCTACAGGATGGCTACACCTTC
NA	TRBJ2-1	TRBV6-1	TRBD1	CASSVTGGDYNEQFF	TGTGCCAGCAGTGTGACAGGGGGCGACTACAATGAGCAGTTCTTC
NA	TRBJ2-1	TRBV29-1	NA	CSVAVGGAKFF	TGCAGCGTGGCAGTAGGCGGGGCGAAGTTCTTC
NA	TRBJ2-3	TRBV2	NA	CASTLGTDTQYF	TGTGCCAGCACCCTGGGCACAGATACGCAGTATTTT
few	TRBJ2-1	TRBV5-4	TRBD2	CASSPTLAGSSYNEQFF	TGTGCCAGCAGCCCTACCCTAGCGGGCAGCTCCTACAATGAGCAGTTCTTC
NA	TRBJ1-1	TRBV6-6	TRBD1	CASRDRGLNTEAFF	TGTGCCAGCAGAGACAGGGGGCTGAACACTGAAGCTTTCTTT
NA	TRBJ2-1	TRBV10-3	TRBD2	CAISKTSGQYNEQFF	TGTGCCATCAGCAAAACTAGCGGACAATACAATGAGCAGTTCTTC
NA	TRBJ1-6	TRBV6-6	TRBD1	CASSLYRGSYNSPLHF	TGTGCCAGCAGTTTATACAGGGGCTCCTATAATTCACCCCTCCACTTT
NA	TRBJ1-2	TRBV7-6	TRBD1	CASSLKTAGTGEYGYTF	TGTGCCAGCAGCCTTAAAACCGCCGGGACAGGGGAGTATGGCTACACCTTC
few	TRBJ2-7	TRBV9	NA	CASSARGRDEQYF	TGTGCCAGCAGCGCAAGGGGACGGGACGAGCAGTACTTC
NA	TRBJ1-5	TRBV9	NA	CASSLGRNSNQPQHF	TGTGCCAGCTCCCTGGGGCGGAATAGCAATCAGCCCCAGCATTTT
NA	TRBJ1-2	TRBV5-1	NA	CASSLQGGPFDYGYTF	TGCGCCAGCAGCTTGCAAGGCGGCCCTTTTGACTATGGCTACACCTTC
NA	TRBJ1-5	TRBV28	NA	CASSWGRGSPQHF	TGTGCCAGCAGCTGGGGACGGGGTTCGCCCCAGCATTTT
NA	TRBJ2-7	TRBV18	TRBD1	CASSAIGQGAHEQYF	TGTGCCAGCTCGGCCATCGGACAGGGGGCTCACGAGCAGTACTTC
NA	TRBJ1-2	TRBV11-2	NA	CASSWGGVTNYGYTF	TGTGCCAGCAGCTGGGGGGGAGTTACCAACTATGGCTACACCTTC
NA	TRBJ1-4	TRBV21-1	NA	CASTAGGIGEKLFF	TGTGCCAGCACGGCAGGGGGCATTGGAGAAAAACTGTTTTTT
NA	TRBJ2-7	TRBV18	TRBD2	CASSPPEREGYEQYF	TGTGCCAGCTCACCACCGGAGCGGGAGGGATACGAGCAGTACTTC
once	TRBJ2-5	TRBV4-1	TRBD2	CASSLGAGGSETQYF	TGCGCCAGCAGCTTAGGGGCGGGAGGGTCAGAGACCCAGTACTTC